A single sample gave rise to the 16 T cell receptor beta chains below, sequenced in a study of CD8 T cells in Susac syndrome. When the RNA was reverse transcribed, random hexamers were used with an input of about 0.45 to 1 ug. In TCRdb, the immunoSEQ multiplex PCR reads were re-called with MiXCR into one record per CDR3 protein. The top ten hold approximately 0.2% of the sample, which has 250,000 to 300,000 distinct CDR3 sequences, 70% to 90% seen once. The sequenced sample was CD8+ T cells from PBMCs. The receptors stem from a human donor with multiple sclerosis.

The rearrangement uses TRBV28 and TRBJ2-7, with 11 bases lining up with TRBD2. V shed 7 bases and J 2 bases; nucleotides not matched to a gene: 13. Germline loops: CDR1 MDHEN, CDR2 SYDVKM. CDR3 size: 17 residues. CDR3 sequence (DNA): TGTGCCAGCAATCTTCGAGTAGGGACTAGCGGAACCTACGAGCAGTACTTC. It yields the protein CASNLRVGTSGTYEQYF. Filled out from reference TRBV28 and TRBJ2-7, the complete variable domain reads DVKVTQSSRYLVKRTGEKVFLECVQDMDHENMFWYRQDPGLGLRLIYFSYDVKMKEKGDIPEGYSVSREKKERFSLILESASTNQTSMYLCASNLRVGTSGTYEQYFGPGTRLTVT.

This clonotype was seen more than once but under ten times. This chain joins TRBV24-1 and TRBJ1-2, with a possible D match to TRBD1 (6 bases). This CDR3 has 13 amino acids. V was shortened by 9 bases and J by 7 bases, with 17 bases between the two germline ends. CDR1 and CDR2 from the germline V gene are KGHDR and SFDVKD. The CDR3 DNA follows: TGTGCCACCTGGGACATTGGCATCGGTGGCTACACCTTC. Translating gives CATWDIGIGGYTF.

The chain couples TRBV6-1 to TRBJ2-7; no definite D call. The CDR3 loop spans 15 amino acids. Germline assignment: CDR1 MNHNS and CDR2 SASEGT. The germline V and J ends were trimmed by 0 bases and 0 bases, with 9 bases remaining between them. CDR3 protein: CASSEAYSSSYEQYF. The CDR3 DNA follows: TGTGCCAGCAGTGAAGCTTACAGCAGCTCCTACGAGCAGTACTTC.

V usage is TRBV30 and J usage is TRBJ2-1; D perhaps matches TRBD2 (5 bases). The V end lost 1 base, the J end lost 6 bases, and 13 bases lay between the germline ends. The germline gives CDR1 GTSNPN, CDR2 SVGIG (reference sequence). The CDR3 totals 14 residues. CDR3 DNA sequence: TGTGCCTGGAGTGAGGCTAGCCTCGCCAATGAGCAGTTCTTC. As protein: CAWSEASLANEQFF.

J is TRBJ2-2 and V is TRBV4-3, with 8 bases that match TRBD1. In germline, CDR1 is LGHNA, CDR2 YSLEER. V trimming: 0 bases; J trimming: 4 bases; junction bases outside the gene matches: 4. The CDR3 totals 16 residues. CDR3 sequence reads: CASSQDGTGGTGELFF. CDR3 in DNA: TGCGCCAGCAGCCAAGATGGTACAGGGGGCACCGGGGAGCTGTTTTTT.

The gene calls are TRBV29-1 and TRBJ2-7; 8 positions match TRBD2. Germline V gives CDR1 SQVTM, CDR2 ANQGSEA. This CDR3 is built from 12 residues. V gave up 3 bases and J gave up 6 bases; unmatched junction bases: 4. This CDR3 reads CSVDLRGVEQYF. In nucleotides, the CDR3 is TGCAGCGTTGATTTGCGGGGGGTCGAGCAGTACTTC.

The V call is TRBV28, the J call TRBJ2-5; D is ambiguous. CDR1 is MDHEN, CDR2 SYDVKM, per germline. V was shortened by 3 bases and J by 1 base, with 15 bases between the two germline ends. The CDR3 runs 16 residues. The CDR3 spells CASSFWTDGLQETQYF. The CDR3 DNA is TGTGCCAGCAGTTTCTGGACGGACGGCCTCCAAGAGACCCAGTACTTC.

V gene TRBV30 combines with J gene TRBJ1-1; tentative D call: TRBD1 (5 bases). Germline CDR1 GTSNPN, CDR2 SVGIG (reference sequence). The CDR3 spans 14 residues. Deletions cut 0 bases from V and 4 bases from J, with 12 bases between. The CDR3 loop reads CAWSVIEGITEAFF. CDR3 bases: TGTGCCTGGAGTGTAATCGAGGGGATCACTGAAGCTTTCTTT.

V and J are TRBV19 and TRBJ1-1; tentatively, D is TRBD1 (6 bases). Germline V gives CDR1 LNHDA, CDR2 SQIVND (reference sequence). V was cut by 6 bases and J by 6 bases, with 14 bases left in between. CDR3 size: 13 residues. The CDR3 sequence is CASRVVGGPEAFF. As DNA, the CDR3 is TGTGCCAGTAGGGTTGTTGGGGGGCCTGAAGCTTTCTTT.

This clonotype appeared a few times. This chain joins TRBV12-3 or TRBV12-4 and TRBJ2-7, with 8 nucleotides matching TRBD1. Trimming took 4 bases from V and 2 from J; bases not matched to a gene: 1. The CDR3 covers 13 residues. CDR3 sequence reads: CASSWGQAYEQYF. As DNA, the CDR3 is TGTGCCAGCAGTTGGGGACAGGCCTACGAGCAGTACTTC.

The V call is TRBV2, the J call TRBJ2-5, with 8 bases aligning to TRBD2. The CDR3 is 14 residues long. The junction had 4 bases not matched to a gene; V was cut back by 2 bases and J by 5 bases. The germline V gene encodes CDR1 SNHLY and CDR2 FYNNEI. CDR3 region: CASSEREGVETQYF. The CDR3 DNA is TGTGCCAGCAGTGAACGGGAGGGTGTGGAGACCCAGTACTTC.

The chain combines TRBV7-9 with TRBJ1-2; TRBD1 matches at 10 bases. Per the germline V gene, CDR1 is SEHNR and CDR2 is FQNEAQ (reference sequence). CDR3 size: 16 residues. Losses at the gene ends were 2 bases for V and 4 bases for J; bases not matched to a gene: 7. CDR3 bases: TGTGCCAGCAGCTTATCGGGACAGGGGCTTGGCTATGGCTACACCTTC. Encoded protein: CASSLSGQGLGYGYTF.

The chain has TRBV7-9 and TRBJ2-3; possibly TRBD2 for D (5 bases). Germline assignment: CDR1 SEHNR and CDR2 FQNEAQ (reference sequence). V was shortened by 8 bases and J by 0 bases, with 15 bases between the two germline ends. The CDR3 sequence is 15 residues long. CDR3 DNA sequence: TGTGCCAGCGCATCATGGGAGAGTAGCACAGATACGCAGTATTTT. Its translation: CASASWESSTDTQYF.

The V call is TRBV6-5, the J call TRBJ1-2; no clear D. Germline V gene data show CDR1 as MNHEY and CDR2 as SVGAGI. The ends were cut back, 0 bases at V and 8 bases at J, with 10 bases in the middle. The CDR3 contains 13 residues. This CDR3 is CASSYSILGGYTF. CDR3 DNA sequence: TGTGCCAGCAGTTACTCGATCTTGGGGGGCTACACCTTC.

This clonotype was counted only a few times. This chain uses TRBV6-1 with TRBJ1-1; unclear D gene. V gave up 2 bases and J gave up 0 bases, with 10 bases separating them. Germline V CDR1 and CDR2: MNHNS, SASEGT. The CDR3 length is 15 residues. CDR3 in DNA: TGTGCCAGCAGTGAACTTTATCCGATGAACACTGAAGCTTTCTTT. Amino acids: CASSELYPMNTEAFF.

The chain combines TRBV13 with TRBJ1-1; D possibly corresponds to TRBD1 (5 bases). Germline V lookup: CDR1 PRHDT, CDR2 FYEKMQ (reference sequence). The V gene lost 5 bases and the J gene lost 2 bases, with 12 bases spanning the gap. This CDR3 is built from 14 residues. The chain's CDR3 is CASSLEDINTEAFF. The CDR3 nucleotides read TGTGCCAGCAGCCTCGAGGACATTAACACTGAAGCTTTCTTT.